The T cell receptor (beta chain) described here comes from a study of resident and recirculating memory T cells in vitiligo. Findings of the study overall: Vitiligo lesions lacked a unique dominant clone, and clonality varied.

Notes on this clone: Its matching antigen is unknown.

Stable vitiligo meant no lesion change over the previous 6 months. Stable patients also lacked confetti depigmentation, a sign of active vitiligo. Generated by immunoSEQ multiplex PCR, the TCRdb table keeps only in-frame clones and is missing some. The sample has tens of thousands of clones, roughly 90% seen once. Germline V gene data show CDR1 as SEHNR and CDR2 as FQNEAQ (reference sequence). V dropped 7 bases and J dropped 5; count of bases not matched to a gene: 4. The CDR3 contains 12 residues. This receptor was taken from a male donor with vitiligo. The sample was blood. The J gene is TRBJ1-1, the V gene TRBV7-9; 7 bases agree with TRBD1. CDR3 amino acids: CASTDRETEAFF. The CDR3 DNA reads as TGTGCCAGCACCGACAGGGAAACTGAAGCTTTCTTT.